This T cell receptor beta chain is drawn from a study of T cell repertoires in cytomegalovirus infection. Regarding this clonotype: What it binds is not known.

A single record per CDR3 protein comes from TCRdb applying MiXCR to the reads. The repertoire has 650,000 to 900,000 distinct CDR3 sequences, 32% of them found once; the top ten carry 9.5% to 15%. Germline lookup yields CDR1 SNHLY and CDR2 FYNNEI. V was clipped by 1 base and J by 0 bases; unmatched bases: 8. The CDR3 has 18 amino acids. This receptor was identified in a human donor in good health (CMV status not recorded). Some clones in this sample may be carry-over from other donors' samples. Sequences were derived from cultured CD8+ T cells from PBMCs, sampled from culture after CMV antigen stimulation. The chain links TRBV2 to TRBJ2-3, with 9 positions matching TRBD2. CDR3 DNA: TGTGCCAGCAGTGAAGTGGCTAGCGGGGCAACTAGCACAGATACGCAGTATTTT. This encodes CASSEVASGATSTDTQYF.